This TCR beta chain comes out of a study of technical replicates of blood from a few donors. This clone was observed once. Profiled with immunoSEQ multiplex PCR; TCRdb holds only in-frame clones, not every one. This sample carries approximately 15,000 clones, roughly 84% of them seen once, and the ten largest clones take around 12%. Germline V gene sequence: CDR1 SGHTA, CDR2 FQGNSA. The V and J ends lost 1 base and 0 bases, in that order; junction bases with no gene match: 7. CDR3 length equals 18 residues. This chain links TRBV7-2 with TRBJ2-7; 12 nucleotides line up with TRBD1. Material for sequencing was PBMCs. This clonotype originated in a human donor in good health. CDR3 region: CASSLVGQGAILSYEQYF. The CDR3 coding sequence is TGTGCCAGCAGCTTAGTGGGACAGGGGGCAATACTCTCCTACGAGCAGTACTTC.